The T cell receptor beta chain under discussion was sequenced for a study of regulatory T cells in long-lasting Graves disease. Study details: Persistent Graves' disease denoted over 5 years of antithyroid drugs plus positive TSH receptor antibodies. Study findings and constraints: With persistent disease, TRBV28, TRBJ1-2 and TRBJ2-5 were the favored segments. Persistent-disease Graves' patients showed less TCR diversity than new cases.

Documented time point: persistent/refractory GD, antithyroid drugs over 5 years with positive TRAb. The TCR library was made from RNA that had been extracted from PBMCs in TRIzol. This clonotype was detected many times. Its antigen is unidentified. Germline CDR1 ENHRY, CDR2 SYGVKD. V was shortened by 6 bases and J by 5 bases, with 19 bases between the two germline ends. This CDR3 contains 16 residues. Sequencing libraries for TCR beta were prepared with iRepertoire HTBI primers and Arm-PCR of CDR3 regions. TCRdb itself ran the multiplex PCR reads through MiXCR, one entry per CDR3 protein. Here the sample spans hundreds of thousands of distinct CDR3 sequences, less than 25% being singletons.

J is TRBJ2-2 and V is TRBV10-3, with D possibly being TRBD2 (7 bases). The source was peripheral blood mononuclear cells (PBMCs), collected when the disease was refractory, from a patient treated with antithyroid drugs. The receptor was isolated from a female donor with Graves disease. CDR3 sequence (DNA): TGTGCCATCAGCCTCAGGGGCGGGAGAGGAACCGGGGAGCTGTTTTTT. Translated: CAISLRGGRGTGELFF.